The 25 T cell receptor beta chains listed next were all sequenced from one sample in a study of spatial heterogeneity in lung cancer. The time point: sample taken at primary tumor resection. Each CDR3 protein is one row after TCRdb ran MiXCR on the 5' RACE reads. The profile covers approximately 40,000 distinct CDR3 sequences, with around 7.5% appearing a single time and 25% to 35% taken by the ten largest. The sequencing here drew on PBMCs, taken at surgery. The receptors shown here come from a male donor with early-stage non-small cell lung cancer.

This clonotype occurred a few times. This chain links TRBV18 with TRBJ1-5, with 7 bases aligning to TRBD1. CDR1 and CDR2 (germline): KGHSH, LQKENI. J gave up 4 bases and V 3 bases, and 6 bases lay outside the gene matches. The CDR3 runs 15 residues. The CDR3 loop reads CASSPRDRGNQPQHF. The DNA of the CDR3 is TGTGCCAGCTCACCTCGGGACAGAGGGAATCAGCCCCAGCATTTT.

This clonotype was picked up many times. This chain joins TRBV20-1 and TRBJ2-3; tentatively, D is TRBD2 (6 bases). The germline V gene encodes CDR1 DFQATT and CDR2 SNEGSKA (reference sequence). V lost 5 bases, J lost 3 bases, and 21 bases lay in between. This CDR3 is built from 16 residues. The CDR3: CSAPDRERGGTDTQYF. The CDR3 nucleotides are TGCAGTGCTCCCGATCGGGAGAGGGGTGGAACAGATACGCAGTATTTT.

The chain recombines TRBV18 with TRBJ2-3; D is unresolved. The CDR3 runs 15 residues. The germline V gene has CDR1 KGHSH and CDR2 LQKENI. The V gene lost 8 bases and the J gene lost 0 bases, with 15 bases spanning the gap. DNA of the CDR3: TGTGCCAGCGGGCTGACCCCCGATAGCACAGATACGCAGTATTTT. It specifies CASGLTPDSTDTQYF.

This chain uses TRBV2 with TRBJ2-5; 10 bases align to TRBD2. The V segment lost 7 bases and the J segment 5 bases; nucleotides outside the gene matches: 10. This CDR3 is 15 amino acids long. The germline V gene encodes CDR1 SNHLY and CDR2 FYNNEI. CDR3 residues: CASIPTSGYLETQYF. In DNA form, the CDR3 reads TGTGCCAGCATTCCGACTAGCGGGTATCTCGAGACCCAGTACTTC.

This clonotype was picked up many times. The CDR3 bases are TGCAGTGCTCGGGGCACAGGGCCGTCCCCTTTCTTT. This encodes CSARGTGPSPFF. The chain employs TRBV20-1 and TRBJ1-1, with D possibly TRBD1 on 6 matching bases. The CDR3 is 12 amino acids. CDR1 DFQATT and CDR2 SNEGSKA come from the germline V gene (reference sequence). Trimming stripped 5 bases from V and 12 bases from J, with 19 bases between.

About this clonotype: This may arise from a read error, as a much more abundant clone is one base away. The gene calls are TRBV7-2 and TRBJ2-1; 7 bases line up with TRBD2. Germline values: CDR1 SGHTA, CDR2 FQGNSA. The CDR3 length is 14 residues. CDR3 DNA sequence: TGTGCCAGCCAGCCGGGGGGTTCTTACAATGAGCGGTTCTTC. Protein: CASQPGGSYNERFF.

This clonotype was observed a few times. The chain couples TRBV5-6 to TRBJ2-7, with D perhaps being TRBD1 or TRBD2 (5 bases each). V lost 2 bases, J lost 3 bases, and 9 bases lay in between. Germline CDR1 reads SGHDT; CDR2 reads YYEEEE. The CDR3 contains 13 residues. The CDR3 here is CASSFGTNYEQYV. The CDR3 DNA follows: TGTGCCAGCAGCTTCGGGACCAACTACGAGCAGTACGTC.

At least ten counts were recorded for this clonotype. This rearrangement joins TRBV7-2 to TRBJ1-6, with unresolved D. The V gene lost 1 base and the J gene lost 3 bases, with 7 bases spanning the gap. Looked up from germline, CDR1 is SGHTA and CDR2 is FQGNSA. CDR3 length: 15 residues. The CDR3 nucleotides read TGTGCCAGCAGCTTAGACTACAACTATAATTCACCCCTCCACTTT. Translated, it gives CASSLDYNYNSPLHF. The full variable domain, completed using reference TRBV7-2 and TRBJ1-6, is GAGVSQSPSNKVTEKGKDVELRCDPISGHTALYWYRQSLGQGLEFLIYFQGNSAPDKSGLPSDRFSAERTGGSVSTLTIQRTQQEDSAVYLCASSLDYNYNSPLHFGNGTRLTVT.

This clonotype was seen many times. The J gene is TRBJ2-2, the V gene TRBV10-3, with no clear D. The CDR3 totals 14 residues. Looked up from germline, CDR1 is ENHRY and CDR2 is SYGVKD. Trimming shortened V by 8 bases and J by 6 bases, and 16 bases separated the two germline ends. The CDR3 DNA reads TGTGCCATCTCCCCCCTCAAGGTTTCCGGGGAGCTGTTTTTT. This encodes CAISPLKVSGELFF.

This clonotype was counted many times. CDR3: CASSLGDQPQHF. CDR3 in DNA: TGTGCCAGCAGCTTAGGAGATCAGCCCCAGCATTTT. V usage is TRBV7-2 and J usage is TRBJ1-5; D is unclear. The CDR3 runs to 12 residues. Trimming removed 1 base at V and 5 bases at J, with 3 bases between. CDR1 is SGHTA and CDR2 is FQGNSA in the germline V gene. Looking up the rest from reference TRBV7-2 and TRBJ1-5 gives the full variable domain: GAGVSQSPSNKVTEKGKDVELRCDPISGHTALYWYRQSLGQGLEFLIYFQGNSAPDKSGLPSDRFSAERTGGSVSTLTIQRTQQEDSAVYLCASSLGDQPQHFGDGTRLSIL.

This clonotype has only a few counts. The rearrangement joins TRBV29-1 to TRBJ2-1; 8 bases map to TRBD2. The CDR3 has 14 residues. CDR1 SQVTM and CDR2 ANQGSEA come from the germline V gene. V shed 5 bases and J 2 bases; nucleotides not matched to a gene: 5. The CDR3 bases are TGCAGCGTTTCCGGGGGGGAAACCTACAATGAGCAGTTCTTC. Translation gives CSVSGGETYNEQFF.

Many counts were recorded for this clonotype. The chain links TRBV20-1 to TRBJ1-2; D is undetermined. The CDR3 covers 14 residues. The V gene lost 5 bases and the J gene lost 1 base, with 14 bases spanning the gap. The V gene's germline CDR1 is DFQATT and CDR2 SNEGSKA (reference sequence). The chain's CDR3 is CSASGSSYNYGYTF. For the CDR3, the DNA is TGCAGTGCTTCCGGGTCCTCCTATAACTATGGCTACACCTTC.

This clonotype was counted a few times. The CDR3 is CASRTSGGAGDTQYF. The CDR3 DNA is TGTGCCAGCCGCACTAGCGGGGGGGCGGGGGATACGCAGTATTTT. The chain employs TRBV2 and TRBJ2-3, with 13 bases fitting TRBD2. Germline loops: CDR1 SNHLY, CDR2 FYNNEI. This CDR3 has 15 amino acids. J was trimmed by 6 bases and V by 8 bases; bases with no gene match: 8. The entire variable domain, with the rest obtained from reference TRBV2 and TRBJ2-3, is as follows: EPEVTQTPSHQVTQMGQEVILRCVPISNHLYFYWYRQILGQKVEFLVSFYNNEISEKSEIFDDQFSVERPDGSNFTLKIRSTKLEDSAMYFCASRTSGGAGDTQYFGPGTRLTVL.

The gene calls are TRBV20-1 and TRBJ1-2; 9 bases align to TRBD1. The CDR3 runs 14 residues. The V gene end was trimmed by 2 bases and the J gene end by 4 bases; junction bases not matched to a gene: 5. The germline CDR1 and CDR2 sequences are DFQATT and SNEGSKA (reference sequence). This CDR3 is CSARPGDRAYGYTF. The CDR3 DNA reads as TGCAGTGCTAGACCTGGGGACAGGGCCTATGGCTACACCTTC.

This clonotype has a count of ten or more. V gene TRBV12-3 or TRBV12-4 combines with J gene TRBJ1-1, with 10 positions matching TRBD1. This CDR3 has 16 residues. The ends lost 5 bases at V and 3 bases at J; junction bases unmatched: 9. In DNA form, the CDR3 reads TGTGCCAGCAGTCCCATGATCGGACAGGGGGACACTGAAGCTTTCTTT. Translation gives CASSPMIGQGDTEAFF.

At least ten counts were recorded for this clonotype. This chain connects TRBV6-2 or TRBV6-3 to TRBJ2-7, with 12 positions matching TRBD1. Trimming took 4 bases from V and 5 from J; bases not matched to a gene: 9. The CDR3 spans 16 residues. Germline V gene sequence: CDR1 MNHEY, CDR2 SVGEGT. The CDR3 DNA reads as TGTGCCAGCAGTTCCTCAATGGGACAGGGGGCCCACGAGCAGTACGTC. Translation gives CASSSSMGQGAHEQYV.

The chain uses TRBV4-2 and TRBJ1-2, with a possible D match to TRBD1 (6 bases). The CDR3 loop spans 18 amino acids. The germline V gene has CDR1 LGHNA and CDR2 YNFKEQ. The V end lost 4 bases, the J end lost 1 base, and 22 bases lay between the germline ends. CDR3 DNA: TGTGCCAGCAGCCCAAGGGGGTGGGGAGCCAACCTTAACTATGGCTACACCTTC. It codes for CASSPRGWGANLNYGYTF.

This clonotype has at least ten counts. V and J are TRBV4-1 and TRBJ2-1; 7 bases match TRBD2. The V gene's germline CDR1 is MGHRA and CDR2 YSYEKL. The CDR3 loop spans 15 amino acids. The J segment lost 4 bases and the V segment lost 0 bases, leaving 3 bases of the junction unmatched. The CDR3 spells CASSQDELAYNEQFF. The CDR3 DNA follows: TGCGCCAGCAGCCAAGATGAACTAGCGTACAATGAGCAGTTCTTC.

This clonotype appeared many times. The chain links TRBV7-9 to TRBJ2-5; D remains unclear. Between the trimmed V and J ends, which lost 2 bases and 2 bases, there was a span of 6 bases. The CDR3 has 13 residues. Germline V gives CDR1 SEHNR, CDR2 FQNEAQ (reference sequence). CDR3 nucleotide sequence: TGTGCCAGCAGCTTAAATAGACAAGAGACCCAGTACTTC. Protein sequence: CASSLNRQETQYF.

This clonotype was seen at least ten times. The gene calls are TRBV29-1 and TRBJ2-5, with D perhaps given as TRBD1 or TRBD2 (5 bases each). V shed 1 base and J shed 4 bases, with 25 bases lying between them. The CDR3 is 18 residues long. Germline assignment: CDR1 SQVTM and CDR2 ANQGSEA. In DNA form, the CDR3 reads TGCAGCGTTGAAGGGAGTGATGAGATGGGCAGGGACCGAGAGACCCAGTACTTC. This encodes CSVEGSDEMGRDRETQYF.

J is TRBJ1-2 and V is TRBV2, with D uncertain. The V end lost 0 bases, the J end lost 4 bases, and 15 bases lay between the germline ends. The CDR3 length is 16 residues. CDR1 is SNHLY, CDR2 FYNNEI, per germline. CDR3 amino acids: CASSEAVIGVLYGYTF. The CDR3 region has the DNA TGTGCCAGCAGTGAAGCGGTGATCGGGGTGCTCTATGGCTACACCTTC. The variable domain in full, completed from reference TRBV2 and TRBJ1-2, reads EPEVTQTPSHQVTQMGQEVILRCVPISNHLYFYWYRQILGQKVEFLVSFYNNEISEKSEIFDDQFSVERPDGSNFTLKIRSTKLEDSAMYFCASSEAVIGVLYGYTFGSGTRLTVV.

The gene calls are TRBV6-2 or TRBV6-3 and TRBJ2-2; the match to TRBD1 covers 7 bases. The CDR3 covers 17 residues. The V segment lost 4 bases and the J segment 3 bases; nucleotides outside the gene matches: 11. Germline assignment: CDR1 MNHEY and CDR2 SVGEGT. CDR3 amino acids: CASSSYRGGRDTGELFF. CDR3 coding DNA: TGTGCCAGCAGTTCGTACAGGGGTGGGAGAGACACCGGGGAGCTGTTTTTT.

The chain uses TRBV9 and TRBJ1-4; D is uncertain. The CDR3 totals 14 residues. CDR1 is SGDLS, CDR2 YYNGEE, per germline. With 4 bases removed from V and 8 bases from J, the gap between germline ends came to 15 bases. CDR3 protein: CASSFKGEREKLFF. In DNA, the CDR3 is TGTGCCAGCAGCTTTAAGGGTGAGAGGGAAAAACTGTTTTTT.

This clonotype was observed many times. The chain links TRBV12-3 or TRBV12-4 to TRBJ2-1; D is unclear. Trimming removed 3 bases from V and 0 bases from J, with 9 bases in between. The CDR3 covers 15 residues. CDR3 in amino acids: CASSFMDNSYNEQFF. The DNA for the CDR3 is TGTGCCAGCAGTTTTATGGATAACTCCTACAATGAGCAGTTCTTC.

This clonotype came up many times. The rearrangement links TRBV3-1 to TRBJ2-7; perhaps TRBD1 as D (5 bases). This CDR3 spans 15 amino acids. Trimming left V 0 bases short and J 2 bases short, with 11 bases between. Germline values: CDR1 LGHDT, CDR2 YNNKEL (reference sequence). CDR3 sequence reads: CASSQDAAGTYEQYF. In DNA form, the CDR3 reads TGTGCCAGCAGCCAAGACGCGGCAGGGACCTACGAGCAGTACTTC.